One and the same sample provided the 21 T cell receptor beta chains below, sequenced in a study of shared clonotypes between healthy human individuals. Data came from immunoSEQ multiplex PCR; TCRdb stores just in-frame clones and leaves some out. The sample contains roughly 700,000 clones, roughly 70% of which appear only once. Specimen: memory CD4+ T cells sorted from blood. The subset here: CD45RA-negative fraction. The origin of the receptors is a woman aged 30 to 39 in good health.

The CDR3: CASSQSTGGYTF. Written as DNA, the CDR3 is TGTGCCAGCAGCCAGTCGACGGGAGGCTACACCTTC. The chain couples TRBV4-2 to TRBJ1-2; D remains unclear. V lost 3 bases and J lost 8, with 10 bases in between. Germline loops: CDR1 LGHNA, CDR2 YNFKEQ. There are 12 residues in the CDR3.

The chain links TRBV11-2 to TRBJ2-7; TRBD2 aligns across 9 bases. V shed 5 bases, J shed 6 bases, and the junction held 11 bases outside the gene matches. CDR3 length equals 15 residues. CDR1 is SGHAT and CDR2 is FQNNGV in the germline V gene. CDR3 sequence (DNA): TGTGCCAGCAGCGGTAGACTAGCGGCGGCGGGCGAGCAGTACTTC. It is translated as CASSGRLAAAGEQYF.

Only one count was recorded for this clone. V is TRBV14 and J is TRBJ1-3; unclear D gene. Germline loops: CDR1 SGHDN, CDR2 FVKESK. The CDR3 spans 18 residues. V shed 1 base and J shed 0 bases, with 16 bases lying between them. The CDR3 DNA reads as TGTGCCAGCAGCCAAGGCTTCTTTTTGGGGAGCTCTGGAAACACCATATATTTT. It specifies CASSQGFFLGSSGNTIYF.

The gene calls are TRBV5-1 and TRBJ2-5, with 7 bases identical to TRBD2. Germline trimming cut 4 bases from V and 1 base from J; bases unmatched to any gene: 7. The CDR3 sequence is 15 residues long. CDR1 and CDR2 from the germline V gene are SGHRS and YFSETQ. The CDR3 region is CASSQTTSAQETQYF. CDR3 coding DNA: TGCGCCAGCAGCCAAACTACTAGCGCCCAAGAGACCCAGTACTTC.

This clone is a singleton in its sample. The chain is built from TRBV7-2 and TRBJ1-5; unclear D gene. The germline V and J ends were trimmed by 1 base and 1 base, with 11 bases remaining between them. CDR3 length: 16 amino acids. CDR1 and CDR2 (germline): SGHTA, FQGNSA. This chain's CDR3 is CASSLDAGLSNQPQHF. For the CDR3, the DNA is TGTGCCAGCAGCTTAGATGCTGGGTTGAGCAATCAGCCCCAGCATTTT.

The CDR3 bases are TGCGCCAGCCACTCGGGGGGTAGTGGTCAGCCCCAGCATTTT. It specifies CASHSGGSGQPQHF. V and J are TRBV10-2 and TRBJ1-5; possible D gene TRBD1, 5 bases. The germline V gene encodes CDR1 WSHSY and CDR2 SAAADI. The CDR3 consists of 14 residues. V dropped 8 bases and J dropped 6 bases, with 17 bases sitting between them.

The chain recombines TRBV7-2 with TRBJ1-5, with D possibly being TRBD1 (5 bases). The V and J ends lost 1 base and 1 base respectively, with 8 bases between them. From germline, CDR1 is SGHTA and CDR2 FQGNSA. The CDR3 totals 15 residues. The CDR3 DNA reads as TGTGCCAGCAGCTTAGAAGGGGCGAGCAATCAGCCCCAGCATTTT. This codes for CASSLEGASNQPQHF.

This rearrangement joins TRBV6-5 to TRBJ2-1; no definite D call. The V gene's germline CDR1 is MNHEY and CDR2 SVGAGI. CDR3 length equals 15 residues. V lost 6 bases, J lost 0 bases, and 12 bases lay in between. This CDR3 is CASRSKFSSYNEQFF. For the CDR3, the DNA is TGTGCCAGCAGGTCCAAATTTAGCTCCTACAATGAGCAGTTCTTC.

The chain is built from TRBV30 and TRBJ2-7; D uncertain. The CDR3 spans 14 residues. Trimming took 0 bases from V and 1 from J, leaving 10 bases between them. Germline V gives CDR1 GTSNPN, CDR2 SVGIG (reference sequence). CDR3 residues: CAWSVERKSYEQYF. The CDR3 nucleotides are TGTGCCTGGAGTGTAGAACGTAAGTCCTACGAGCAGTACTTC.

There are a few counts of this clone. Within the sample, other DNA sequences also encode this same CDR3. The chain carries TRBV29-1 and TRBJ2-7; weak D call: TRBD2 (5 bases). CDR1 and CDR2 from the germline V gene are SQVTM and ANQGSEA. The V gene lost 4 bases and the J gene lost 0 bases, with 7 bases spanning the gap. The CDR3 has 12 amino acids. The CDR3 nucleotides read TGCAGCGTTGTTCGGGACTCCTACGAGCAGTACTTC. Its translation: CSVVRDSYEQYF.

This clone has only a few counts. The V and J genes are TRBV7-2 and TRBJ2-7; possibly TRBD1 or TRBD2 for D (5 bases each). V was trimmed by 4 bases and J by 2 bases, leaving 15 bases between them. The CDR3 totals 15 residues. Germline CDR1 SGHTA, CDR2 FQGNSA. The CDR3 loop reads CASSSTGRTPYEQYF. CDR3 DNA: TGTGCCAGCAGCTCAACGGGACGCACCCCCTACGAGCAGTACTTC.

This clone was counted only a few times. The rearrangement joins TRBV6-6 to TRBJ1-2, with D perhaps matching TRBD1 (5 bases). V lost 2 bases, J lost 7 bases, and 11 bases lay in between. Germline CDR1 and CDR2: MNHNY and SVGAGI (reference sequence). The CDR3 is made up of 13 amino acids. The CDR3 DNA reads as TGTGCCAGCAGTTACGAGGGGACGAGTGGCTACACCTTC. Protein sequence: CASSYEGTSGYTF.

V is TRBV5-1 and J is TRBJ2-1; TRBD2 is a possible D gene (5 bases). The CDR3 consists of 15 residues. Trimming cost V 0 bases and J 1 base, with 8 bases left between them. The germline CDR1 and CDR2 sequences are SGHRS and YFSETQ. CDR3 protein: CASSLDPGSYNEQFF. CDR3 nucleotide sequence: TGCGCCAGCAGCTTGGATCCGGGATCCTACAATGAGCAGTTCTTC. The entire variable domain, with the rest obtained from reference TRBV5-1 and TRBJ2-1, is as follows: KAGVTQTPRYLIKTRGQQVTLSCSPISGHRSVSWYQQTPGQGLQFLFEYFSETQRNKGNFPGRFSGRQFSNSRSEMNVSTLELGDSALYLCASSLDPGSYNEQFFGPGTRLTVL.

V and J are TRBV7-2 and TRBJ1-5; TRBD1 might be the D (6 bases). Trimming took off 1 base at V and 2 bases at J, with 12 bases between the two ends. CDR3 length: 16 residues. Germline lookup yields CDR1 SGHTA and CDR2 FQGNSA. The CDR3 loop is CASSLEGVLGNQPQHF. DNA of the CDR3: TGTGCCAGCAGCTTAGAGGGGGTTTTGGGCAATCAGCCCCAGCATTTT.

About this clone itself: This specimen includes other DNA sequences encoding the same CDR3. The gene calls are TRBV13 and TRBJ1-4, with a weak D call TRBD1 (6 bases). This CDR3 is 14 amino acids long. V shed 5 bases and J shed 0 bases, with 7 bases lying between them. The V gene's germline CDR1 is PRHDT and CDR2 FYEKMQ (reference sequence). The chain's CDR3 is CASSRTATNEKLFF. The CDR3 region has the DNA TGTGCCAGCAGCCGGACAGCAACTAATGAAAAACTGTTTTTT.

This rearrangement joins TRBV28 to TRBJ2-7; TRBD1 matches 7 bases. CDR1 is MDHEN and CDR2 is SYDVKM in the germline V gene. The CDR3 totals 15 residues. Trimming at V came to 5 bases and at J to 0 bases, leaving 7 bases not matched to a gene. The CDR3 here is CASSNRGTTSYEQYF. CDR3 DNA: TGTGCCAGCAGTAACAGGGGCACTACCTCCTACGAGCAGTACTTC.

This clone came up once. The chain recombines TRBV29-1 with TRBJ2-7, with D unclear. The CDR3 contains 14 residues. From germline, CDR1 is SQVTM and CDR2 ANQGSEA. V lost 6 bases and J lost 0, with 15 bases in between. The CDR3 is CSVGTTTDSYEQYF. The CDR3 DNA reads TGCAGCGTCGGAACTACGACGGACTCCTACGAGCAGTACTTC.

The gene calls are TRBV28 and TRBJ2-7; TRBD2 matches 9 bases. Germline CDR1 reads MDHEN; CDR2 reads SYDVKM. The CDR3 is 16 amino acids. Germline trimming cut 3 bases from V and 3 bases from J; bases unmatched to any gene: 9. CDR3 region: CASSFELAGLHYEQYF. CDR3 nucleotides: TGTGCCAGCAGTTTTGAGCTAGCGGGACTACACTACGAGCAGTACTTC.

This clone was counted a single time. The V call is TRBV25-1, the J call TRBJ1-1, with a possible D match to TRBD1 (5 bases). With 7 bases removed from V and 5 bases from J, the gap between germline ends came to 17 bases. The V gene's germline CDR1 is MGHDK and CDR2 SYGVNS. The CDR3 runs 14 residues. CDR3 DNA sequence: TGTGCCAGCACTGTACATGGGGCAGGAACTGAAGCTTTCTTT. Amino acids: CASTVHGAGTEAFF.

This rearrangement joins TRBV18 to TRBJ1-1; D may be TRBD1 (5 bases). V was trimmed by 0 bases and J by 0 bases, leaving 11 bases between them. Germline CDR1 and CDR2: KGHSH and LQKENI. CDR3 size: 16 residues. In nucleotides, the CDR3 is TGTGCCAGCTCACCACCTCCTCGGGGCCTGAACACTGAAGCTTTCTTT. This encodes CASSPPPRGLNTEAFF.

The CDR3 is CASSLAQRGYNEQFF. The CDR3 DNA sequence: TGTGCCAGCAGCCTGGCCCAGCGGGGCTACAATGAGCAGTTCTTC. This rearrangement joins TRBV7-2 to TRBJ2-1, with TRBD2 matching over 7 bases. Trimming removed 5 bases from V and 3 bases from J; junction bases left unmatched: 7. CDR3 length: 15 residues. CDR1 and CDR2 from the germline V gene are SGHTA and FQGNSA.